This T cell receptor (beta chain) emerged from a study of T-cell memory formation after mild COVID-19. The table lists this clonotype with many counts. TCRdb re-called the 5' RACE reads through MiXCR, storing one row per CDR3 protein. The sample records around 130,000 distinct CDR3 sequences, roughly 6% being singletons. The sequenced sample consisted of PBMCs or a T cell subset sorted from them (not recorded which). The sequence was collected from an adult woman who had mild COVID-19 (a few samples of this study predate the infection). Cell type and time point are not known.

DNA for the CDR3: TGTGCCAGCAGTTCGTCCGGCTCTGGGGCCAACGTCCTGACTTTC. Encoded protein: CASSSSGSGANVLTF. This chain uses TRBV12-3 or TRBV12-4 with TRBJ2-6; D unclear. V lost 4 bases, J lost 0 bases, and 7 bases lay in between. This CDR3 spans 15 amino acids.